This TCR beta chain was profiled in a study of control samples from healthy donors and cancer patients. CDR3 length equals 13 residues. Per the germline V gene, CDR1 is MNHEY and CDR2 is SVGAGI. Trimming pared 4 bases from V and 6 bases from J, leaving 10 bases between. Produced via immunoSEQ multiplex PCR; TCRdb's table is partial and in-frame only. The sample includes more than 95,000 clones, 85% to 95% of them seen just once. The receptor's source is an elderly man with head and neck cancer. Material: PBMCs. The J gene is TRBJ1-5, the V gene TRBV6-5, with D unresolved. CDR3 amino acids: CASSSERAQPQHF. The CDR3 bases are TGTGCCAGCAGTTCCGAGAGGGCTCAGCCCCAGCATTTT.